This T cell receptor (beta chain) derives from a study of shared clonotypes between healthy human individuals. The study, taken as a whole, reports: Blood alone was sampled, and tissue repertoires likely differ.

Deep was the level used in running the assay. In the study's own analysis: Sequence data from immunoSEQ were junction-only and lacked quality scores; consequently, filtering differed. Assay used: immunoSEQ multiplex PCR; TCRdb lists only in-frame clones, some missing. D and trimming come from the DNA, and the V and J calls and clone size come from that table. This table has about 2.2 million clones, over 85% appearing once. Germline CDR1 reads MNHEY; CDR2 reads SMNVEV (reference sequence). This CDR3 is 15 amino acids long. Trimming cost V 2 bases and J 7 bases; bases outside gene matches: 9. A remark on this clone: Its antigen is not known.

Cells designated naive CD8 were CD45RO-negative and were positively selected for CCR7, with terminally differentiated effector memory CD45RA+ cells excluded. The sequencing input was naive CD8+ T cells from PBMCs. The chain links TRBV27 to TRBJ2-7; 9 nucleotides align to TRBD1. The receptor was derived from a man aged 18-30 years in good health. Some clones in this sample may be carry-over from other donors' samples. The CDR3: CASSLVGTGLREQYF. Written as DNA, the CDR3 is TGTGCCAGCAGTTTAGTTGGGACAGGGCTCAGGGAGCAGTACTTC.